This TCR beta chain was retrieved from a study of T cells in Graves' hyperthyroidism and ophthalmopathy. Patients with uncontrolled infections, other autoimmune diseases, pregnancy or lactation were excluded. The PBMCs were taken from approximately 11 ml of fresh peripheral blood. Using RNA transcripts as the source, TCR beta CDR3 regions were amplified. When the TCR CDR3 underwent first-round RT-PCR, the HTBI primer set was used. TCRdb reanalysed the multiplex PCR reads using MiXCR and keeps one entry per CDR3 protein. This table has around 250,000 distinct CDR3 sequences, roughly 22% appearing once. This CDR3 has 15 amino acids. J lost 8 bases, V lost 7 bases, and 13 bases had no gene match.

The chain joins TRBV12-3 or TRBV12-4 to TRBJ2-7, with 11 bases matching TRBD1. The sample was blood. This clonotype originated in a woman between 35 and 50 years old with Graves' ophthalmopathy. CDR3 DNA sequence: TGTGCCAGCACTCCGGGCGGGACAGGGGGGTCAAAGCAGTACTTC. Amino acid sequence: CASTPGGTGGSKQYF.